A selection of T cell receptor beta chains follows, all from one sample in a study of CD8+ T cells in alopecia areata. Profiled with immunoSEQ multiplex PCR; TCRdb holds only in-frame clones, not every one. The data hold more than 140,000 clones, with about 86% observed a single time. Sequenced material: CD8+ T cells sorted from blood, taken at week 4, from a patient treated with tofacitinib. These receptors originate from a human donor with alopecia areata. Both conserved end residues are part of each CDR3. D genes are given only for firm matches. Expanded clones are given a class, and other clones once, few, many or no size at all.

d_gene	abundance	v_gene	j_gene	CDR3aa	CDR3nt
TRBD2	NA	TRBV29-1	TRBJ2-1	CSVLAGGSNEQFF	TGCAGCGTACTAGCGGGAGGTAGTAATGAGCAGTTCTTC
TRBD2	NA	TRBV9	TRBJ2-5	CASAIGTSGQETQYF	TGTGCCAGCGCCATCGGGACTAGCGGACAAGAGACCCAGTACTTC
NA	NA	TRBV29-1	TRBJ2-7	CSVNNGSYYEQYF	TGCAGCGTAAATAACGGGAGCTACTACGAGCAGTACTTC
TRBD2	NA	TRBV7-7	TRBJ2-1	CASSLRERGVDEQFF	TGTGCCAGCAGCTTACGGGAGCGGGGGGTGGATGAGCAGTTCTTC
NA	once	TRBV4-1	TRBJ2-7	CASSPPGRGLYEQYF	TGCGCCAGCAGCCCACCAGGTAGAGGTTTGTACGAGCAGTACTTC
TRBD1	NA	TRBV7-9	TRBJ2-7	CASSYDSGQGLYEQYF	TGTGCCAGCAGCTACGATTCGGGACAGGGCCTCTACGAGCAGTACTTC
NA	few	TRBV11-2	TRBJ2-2	CASSHWSGSRSGELFF	TGTGCCAGCAGCCACTGGTCCGGGAGCAGGTCCGGGGAGCTGTTTTTT
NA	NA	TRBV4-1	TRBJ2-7	CASSQDGGRSYEQYF	TGCGCCAGCAGCCAAGATGGGGGTAGGTCCTACGAGCAGTACTTC
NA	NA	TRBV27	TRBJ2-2	CASSLSRTNTGELFF	TGTGCCAGCAGTTTATCTAGGACGAACACCGGGGAGCTGTTTTTT
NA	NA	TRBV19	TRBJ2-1	CASNTGANNEQFF	TGTGCCAGTAACACTGGGGCTAACAATGAGCAGTTCTTC
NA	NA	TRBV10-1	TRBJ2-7	CASSDGRARASYEQYF	TGCGCCAGCAGTGATGGACGGGCGAGAGCTTCCTACGAGCAGTACTTC
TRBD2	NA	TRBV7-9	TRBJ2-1	CASSLEASGSLYNEQFF	TGTGCCAGCAGCTTAGAGGCTAGCGGGAGCCTTTACAATGAGCAGTTCTTC